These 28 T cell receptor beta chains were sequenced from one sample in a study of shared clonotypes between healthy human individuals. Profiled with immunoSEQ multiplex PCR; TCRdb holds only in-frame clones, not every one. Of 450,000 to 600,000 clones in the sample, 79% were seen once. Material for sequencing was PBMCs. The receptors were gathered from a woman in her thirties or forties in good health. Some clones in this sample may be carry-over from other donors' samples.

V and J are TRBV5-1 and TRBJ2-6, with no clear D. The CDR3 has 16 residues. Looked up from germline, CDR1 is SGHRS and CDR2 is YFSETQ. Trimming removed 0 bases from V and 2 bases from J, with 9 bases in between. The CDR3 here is CASSLGRYTGANVLTF. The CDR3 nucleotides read TGCGCCAGCAGCTTGGGGCGGTATACTGGGGCCAACGTCCTGACTTTC. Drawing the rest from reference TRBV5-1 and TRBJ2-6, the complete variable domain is KAGVTQTPRYLIKTRGQQVTLSCSPISGHRSVSWYQQTPGQGLQFLFEYFSETQRNKGNFPGRFSGRQFSNSRSEMNVSTLELGDSALYLCASSLGRYTGANVLTFGAGSRLTVL.

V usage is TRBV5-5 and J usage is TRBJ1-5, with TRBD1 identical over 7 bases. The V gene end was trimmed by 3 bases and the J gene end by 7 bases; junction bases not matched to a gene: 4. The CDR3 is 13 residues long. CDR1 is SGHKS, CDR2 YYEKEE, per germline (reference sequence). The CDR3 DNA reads TGTGCCAGCAGCTCAACGGGACAGCAGCCCCAGCATTTT. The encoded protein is CASSSTGQQPQHF.

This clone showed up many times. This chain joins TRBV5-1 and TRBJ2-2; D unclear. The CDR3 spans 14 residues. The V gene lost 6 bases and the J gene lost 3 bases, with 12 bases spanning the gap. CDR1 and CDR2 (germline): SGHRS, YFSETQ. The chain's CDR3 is CASTREDYTGELFF. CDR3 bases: TGCGCCAGCACCCGAGAGGATTACACCGGGGAGCTGTTTTTT.

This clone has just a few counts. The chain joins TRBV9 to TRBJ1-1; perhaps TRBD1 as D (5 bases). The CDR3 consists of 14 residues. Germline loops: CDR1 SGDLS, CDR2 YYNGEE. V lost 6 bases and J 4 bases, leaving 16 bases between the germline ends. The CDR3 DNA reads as TGTGCCAGCAATGAGCGGGGGTTGGGCACTGAAGCTTTCTTT. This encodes CASNERGLGTEAFF.

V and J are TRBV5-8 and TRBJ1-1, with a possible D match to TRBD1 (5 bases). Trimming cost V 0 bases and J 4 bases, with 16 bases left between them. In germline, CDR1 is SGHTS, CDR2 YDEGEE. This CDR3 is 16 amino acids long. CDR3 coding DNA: TGTGCCAGCAGCTTGGCCGTCGGCCCGAGGGGCACTGAAGCTTTCTTT. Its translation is CASSLAVGPRGTEAFF.

The chain's CDR3 is CASSLAGGAGVGGANVLTF. CDR3 nucleotide sequence: TGTGCCAGCAGCTTGGCCGGGGGAGCAGGGGTTGGTGGGGCCAACGTCCTGACTTTC. The chain combines TRBV5-4 with TRBJ2-6; D may match TRBD1 or TRBD2 (6 bases each). The CDR3 is 19 amino acids. The germline V gene encodes CDR1 SGHNT and CDR2 YYREEE (reference sequence). Trimming removed 0 bases from V and 3 bases from J, with 19 bases in between.

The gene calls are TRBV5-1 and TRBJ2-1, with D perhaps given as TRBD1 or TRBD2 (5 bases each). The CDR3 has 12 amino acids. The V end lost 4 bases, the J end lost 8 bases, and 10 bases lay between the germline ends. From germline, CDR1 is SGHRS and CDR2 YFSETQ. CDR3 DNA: TGCGCCAGCAGCCTGGGACCGTATGAGCAGTTCTTC. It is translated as CASSLGPYEQFF.

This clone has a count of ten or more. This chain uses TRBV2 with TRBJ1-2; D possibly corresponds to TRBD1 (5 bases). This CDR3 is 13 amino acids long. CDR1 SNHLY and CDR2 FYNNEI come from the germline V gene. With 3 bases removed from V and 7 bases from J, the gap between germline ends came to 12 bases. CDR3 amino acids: CASSDSGYRGYTF. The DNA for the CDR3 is TGTGCCAGCAGTGACTCAGGGTATCGTGGCTACACCTTC.

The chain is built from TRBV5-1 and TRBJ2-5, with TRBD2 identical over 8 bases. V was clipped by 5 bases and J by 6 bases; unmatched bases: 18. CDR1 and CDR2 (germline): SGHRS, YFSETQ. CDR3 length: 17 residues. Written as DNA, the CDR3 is TGCGCCAGCAGTTCCCATTCCACTCAGGTTAGCGGGAAGACCCAGTACTTC. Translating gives CASSSHSTQVSGKTQYF.

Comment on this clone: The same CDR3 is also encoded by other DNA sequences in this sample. The CDR3 reads CASRAGADTQYF. The CDR3 bases are TGTGCCAGCAGGGCCGGGGCAGATACGCAGTATTTT. The chain recombines TRBV2 with TRBJ2-3; perhaps TRBD2 as D (5 bases). Deletions cut 6 bases from V and 4 bases from J, with 8 bases between. In germline, CDR1 is SNHLY, CDR2 FYNNEI. This CDR3 is 12 amino acids long.

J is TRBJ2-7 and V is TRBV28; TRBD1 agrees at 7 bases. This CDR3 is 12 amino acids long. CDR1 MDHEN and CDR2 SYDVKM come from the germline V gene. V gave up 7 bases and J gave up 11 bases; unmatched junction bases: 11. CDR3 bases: TGTGCCAGCACCTCACTGCGAGGGACAGAGTACTTC. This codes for CASTSLRGTEYF.

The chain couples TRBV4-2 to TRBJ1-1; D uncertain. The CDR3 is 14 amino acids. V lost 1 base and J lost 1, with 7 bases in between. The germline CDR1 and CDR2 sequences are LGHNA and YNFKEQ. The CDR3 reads CASSQVRGNTEAFF. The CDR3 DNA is TGTGCCAGCAGCCAAGTTCGGGGGAACACTGAAGCTTTCTTT.

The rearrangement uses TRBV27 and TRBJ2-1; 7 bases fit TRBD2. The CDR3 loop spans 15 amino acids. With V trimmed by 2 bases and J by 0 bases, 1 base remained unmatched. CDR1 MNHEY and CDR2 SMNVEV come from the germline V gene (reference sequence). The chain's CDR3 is CASSLKRDSYNEQFF. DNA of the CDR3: TGTGCCAGCAGTTTAAAGCGGGACTCCTACAATGAGCAGTTCTTC.

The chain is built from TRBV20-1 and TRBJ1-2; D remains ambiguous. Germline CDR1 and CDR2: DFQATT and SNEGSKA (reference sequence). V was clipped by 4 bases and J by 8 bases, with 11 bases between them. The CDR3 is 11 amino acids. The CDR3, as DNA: TGCAGTGCTACTGGGGTGTGGGGCTACACCTTC. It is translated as CSATGVWGYTF.

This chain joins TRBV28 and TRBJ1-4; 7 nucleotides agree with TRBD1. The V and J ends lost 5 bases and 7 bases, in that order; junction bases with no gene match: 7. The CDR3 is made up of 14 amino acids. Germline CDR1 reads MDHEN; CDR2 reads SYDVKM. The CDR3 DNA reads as TGTGCCAGCAGTCGACAGGGTTTCCGTGAAAAACTGTTTTTT. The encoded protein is CASSRQGFREKLFF.

CDR3 amino acids: CASSLEVGGPRWGSRGTDTQYF. The CDR3 DNA follows: TGCGCCAGCAGCTTGGAAGTTGGGGGACCCCGGTGGGGCAGCAGGGGCACAGATACGCAGTATTTT. The chain recombines TRBV5-1 with TRBJ2-3, with D perhaps assigned TRBD1 or TRBD2 (5 bases each). V was clipped by 0 bases and J by 1 base, with 30 bases between them. The CDR3 runs 22 residues. Germline V gene lookup returns CDR1 SGHRS and CDR2 YFSETQ.

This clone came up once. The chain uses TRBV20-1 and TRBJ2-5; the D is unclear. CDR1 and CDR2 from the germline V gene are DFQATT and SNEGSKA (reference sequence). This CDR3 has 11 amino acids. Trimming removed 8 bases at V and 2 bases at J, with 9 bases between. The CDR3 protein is CSPQHQETQYF. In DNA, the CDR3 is TGCAGTCCACAGCATCAAGAGACCCAGTACTTC.

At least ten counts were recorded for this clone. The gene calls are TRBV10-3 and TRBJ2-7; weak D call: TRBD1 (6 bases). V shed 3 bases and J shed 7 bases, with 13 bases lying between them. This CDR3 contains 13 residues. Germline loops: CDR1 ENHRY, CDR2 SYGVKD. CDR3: CAISDPTGGEQYF. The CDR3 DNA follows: TGTGCCATCAGTGACCCGACAGGTGGGGAGCAGTACTTC.

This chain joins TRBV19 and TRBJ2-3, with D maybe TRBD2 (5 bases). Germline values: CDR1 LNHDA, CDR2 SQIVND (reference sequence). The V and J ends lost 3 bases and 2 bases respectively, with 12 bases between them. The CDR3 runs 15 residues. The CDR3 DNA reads TGTGCCAGTAGTATTAGCGTCACCTCCACAGATACGCAGTATTTT. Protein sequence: CASSISVTSTDTQYF.

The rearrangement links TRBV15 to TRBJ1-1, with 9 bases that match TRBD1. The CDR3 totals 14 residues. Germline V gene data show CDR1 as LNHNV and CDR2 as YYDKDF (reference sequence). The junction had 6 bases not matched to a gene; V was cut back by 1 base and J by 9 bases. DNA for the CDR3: TGTGCCACCAGCAGAGTCCGGGGGACAGGGAAAGCTTTCTTT. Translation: CATSRVRGTGKAFF.

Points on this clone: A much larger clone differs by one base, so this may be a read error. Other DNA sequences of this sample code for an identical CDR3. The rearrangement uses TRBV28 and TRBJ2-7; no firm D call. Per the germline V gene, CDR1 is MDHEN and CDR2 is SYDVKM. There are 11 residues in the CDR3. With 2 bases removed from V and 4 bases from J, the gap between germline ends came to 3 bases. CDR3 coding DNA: TGTGCCAGCAGTTTAAGATACGAGCAGTACTTC. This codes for CASSLRYEQYF.

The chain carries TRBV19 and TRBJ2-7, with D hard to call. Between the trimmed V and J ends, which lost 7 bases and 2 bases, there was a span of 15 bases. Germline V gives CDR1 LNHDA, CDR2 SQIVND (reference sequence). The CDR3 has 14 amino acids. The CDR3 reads CASNKASAPYEQYF. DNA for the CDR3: TGTGCCAGTAATAAAGCCTCCGCCCCCTACGAGCAGTACTTC.

CDR3 sequence: CASSQGAREQYF. Written as DNA, the CDR3 is TGTGCCAGCAGCCAGGGGGCGCGTGAGCAGTACTTC. The V and J genes are TRBV7-2 and TRBJ2-7, with 8 bases aligning to TRBD1. V trimming: 5 bases; J trimming: 7 bases; junction bases outside the gene matches: 4. This CDR3 is 12 amino acids long. Germline assignment: CDR1 SGHTA and CDR2 FQGNSA. Filled out from reference TRBV7-2 and TRBJ2-7, the complete variable domain reads GAGVSQSPSNKVTEKGKDVELRCDPISGHTALYWYRQSLGQGLEFLIYFQGNSAPDKSGLPSDRFSAERTGGSVSTLTIQRTQQEDSAVYLCASSQGAREQYFGPGTRLTVT.

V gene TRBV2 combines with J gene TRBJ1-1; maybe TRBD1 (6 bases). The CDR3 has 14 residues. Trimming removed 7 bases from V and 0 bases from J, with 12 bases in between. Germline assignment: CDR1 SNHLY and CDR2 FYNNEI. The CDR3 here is CASKRTDMNTEAFF. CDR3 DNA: TGTGCCAGCAAAAGGACAGATATGAACACTGAAGCTTTCTTT.

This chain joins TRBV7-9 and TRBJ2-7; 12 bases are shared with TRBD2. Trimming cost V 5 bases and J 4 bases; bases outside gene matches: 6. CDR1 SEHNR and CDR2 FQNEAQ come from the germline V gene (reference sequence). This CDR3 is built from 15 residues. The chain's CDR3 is CASSPRLAGVYEQYF. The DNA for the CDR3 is TGTGCCAGCAGCCCTAGACTAGCGGGAGTATACGAGCAGTACTTC.

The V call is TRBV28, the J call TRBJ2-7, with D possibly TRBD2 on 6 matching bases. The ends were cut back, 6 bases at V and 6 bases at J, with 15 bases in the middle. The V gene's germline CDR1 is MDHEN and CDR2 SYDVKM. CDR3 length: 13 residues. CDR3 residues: CASSPTSPLEQYF. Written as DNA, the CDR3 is TGTGCCAGCAGCCCCACTAGCCCCCTCGAGCAGTACTTC.

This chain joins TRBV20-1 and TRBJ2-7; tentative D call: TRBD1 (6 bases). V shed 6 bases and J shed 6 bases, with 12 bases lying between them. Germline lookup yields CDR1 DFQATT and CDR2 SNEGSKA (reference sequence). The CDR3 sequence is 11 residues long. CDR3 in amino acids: CSAQRGSEQYF. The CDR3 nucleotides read TGCAGTGCCCAAAGGGGGTCCGAGCAGTACTTC.

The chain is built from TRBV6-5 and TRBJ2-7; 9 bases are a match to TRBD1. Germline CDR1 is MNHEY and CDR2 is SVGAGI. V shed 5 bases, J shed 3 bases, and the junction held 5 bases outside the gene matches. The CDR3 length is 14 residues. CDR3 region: CASSPQGQGYEQYF. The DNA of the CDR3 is TGTGCCAGCAGTCCCCAGGGACAGGGCTACGAGCAGTACTTC.